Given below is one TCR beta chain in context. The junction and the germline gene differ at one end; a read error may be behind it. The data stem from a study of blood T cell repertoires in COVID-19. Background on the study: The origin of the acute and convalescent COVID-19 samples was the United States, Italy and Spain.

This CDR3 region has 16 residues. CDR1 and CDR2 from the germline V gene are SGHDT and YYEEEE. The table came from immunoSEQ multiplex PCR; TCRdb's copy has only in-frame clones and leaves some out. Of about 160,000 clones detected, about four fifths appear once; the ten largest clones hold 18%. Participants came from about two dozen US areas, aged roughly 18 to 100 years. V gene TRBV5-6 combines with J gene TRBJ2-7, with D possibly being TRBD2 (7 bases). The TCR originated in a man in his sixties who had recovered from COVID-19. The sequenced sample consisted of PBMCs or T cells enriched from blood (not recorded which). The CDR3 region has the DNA TGTGCCCGCAGCCGGGGAGGGGGAGGGGCCTTCTACGAGCAGTACTTC. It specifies CARSRGGGGAFYEQYF.